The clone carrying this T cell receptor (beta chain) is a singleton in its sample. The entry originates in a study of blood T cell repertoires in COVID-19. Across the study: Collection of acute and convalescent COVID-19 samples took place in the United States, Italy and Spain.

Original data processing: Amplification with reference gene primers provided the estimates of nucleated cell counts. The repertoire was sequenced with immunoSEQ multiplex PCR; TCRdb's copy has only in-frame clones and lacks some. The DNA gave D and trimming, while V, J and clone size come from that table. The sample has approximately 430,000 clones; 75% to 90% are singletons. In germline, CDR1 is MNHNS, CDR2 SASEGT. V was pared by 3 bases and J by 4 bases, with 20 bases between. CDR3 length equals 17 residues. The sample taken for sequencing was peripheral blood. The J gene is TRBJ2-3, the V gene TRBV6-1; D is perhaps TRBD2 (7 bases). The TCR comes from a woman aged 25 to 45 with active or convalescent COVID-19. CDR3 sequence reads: CASSDLGGGSYADTQYF. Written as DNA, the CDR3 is TGTGCCAGCAGTGACCTGGGGGGCGGGAGTTATGCAGATACGCAGTATTTT.